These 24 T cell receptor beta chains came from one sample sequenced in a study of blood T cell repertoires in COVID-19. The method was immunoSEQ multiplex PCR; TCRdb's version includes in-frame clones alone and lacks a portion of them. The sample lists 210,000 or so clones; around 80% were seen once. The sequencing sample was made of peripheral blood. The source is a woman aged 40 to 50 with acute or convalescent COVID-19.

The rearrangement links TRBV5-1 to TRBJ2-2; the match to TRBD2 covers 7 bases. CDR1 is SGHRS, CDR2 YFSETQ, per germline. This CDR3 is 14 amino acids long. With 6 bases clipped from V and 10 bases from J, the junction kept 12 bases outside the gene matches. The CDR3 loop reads CASTGGSGPVELFF. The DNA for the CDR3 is TGCGCCAGCACGGGGGGTAGCGGTCCCGTGGAGCTGTTTTTT.

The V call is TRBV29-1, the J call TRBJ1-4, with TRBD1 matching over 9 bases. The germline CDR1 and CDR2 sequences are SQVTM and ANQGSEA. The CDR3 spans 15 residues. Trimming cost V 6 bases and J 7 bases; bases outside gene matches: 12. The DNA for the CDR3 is TGCAGCGTCGGACTAACAGGGGGCACGGCTGAAAAACTGTTTTTT. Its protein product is CSVGLTGGTAEKLFF.

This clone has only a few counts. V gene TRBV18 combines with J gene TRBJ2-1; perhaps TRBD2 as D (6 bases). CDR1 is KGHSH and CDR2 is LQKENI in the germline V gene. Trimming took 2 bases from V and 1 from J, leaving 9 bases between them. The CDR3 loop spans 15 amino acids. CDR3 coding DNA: TGTGCCAGCTCACCAATGGGAGGTTCCTACAATGAGCAGTTCTTC. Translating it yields CASSPMGGSYNEQFF. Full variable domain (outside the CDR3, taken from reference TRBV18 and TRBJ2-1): NAGVMQNPRHLVRRRGQEARLRCSPMKGHSHVYWYRQLPEEGLKFMVYLQKENIIDESGMPKERFSAEFPKEGPSILRIQQVVRGDSAAYFCASSPMGGSYNEQFFGPGTRLTVL.

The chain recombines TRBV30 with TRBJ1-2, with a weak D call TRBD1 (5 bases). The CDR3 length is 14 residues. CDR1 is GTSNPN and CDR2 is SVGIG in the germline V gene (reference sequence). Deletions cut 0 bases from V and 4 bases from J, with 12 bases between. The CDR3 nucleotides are TGTGCCTGGAGTGTCGTCCCGGGGGTCTATGGCTACACCTTC. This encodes CAWSVVPGVYGYTF. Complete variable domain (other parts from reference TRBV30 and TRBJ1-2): SQTIHQWPATLVQPVGSPLSLECTVEGTSNPNLYWYRQAAGRGLQLLFYSVGIGQISSEVPQNLSASRPQDRQFILSSKKLLLSDSGFYLCAWSVVPGVYGYTFGSGTRLTVV.

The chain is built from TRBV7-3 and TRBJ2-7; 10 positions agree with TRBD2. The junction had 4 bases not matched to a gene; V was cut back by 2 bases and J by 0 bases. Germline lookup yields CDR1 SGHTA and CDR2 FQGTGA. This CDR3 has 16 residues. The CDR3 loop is CASSLGPSGGSYEQYF. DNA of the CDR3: TGTGCCAGCAGCTTAGGTCCTAGCGGGGGCTCCTACGAGCAGTACTTC.

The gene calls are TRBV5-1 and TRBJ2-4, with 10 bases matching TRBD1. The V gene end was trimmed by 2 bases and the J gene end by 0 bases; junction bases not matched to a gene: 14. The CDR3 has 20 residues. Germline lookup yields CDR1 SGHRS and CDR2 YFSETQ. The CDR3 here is CASSFEGGTGTGVAKNIQYF. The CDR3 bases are TGCGCCAGCAGCTTCGAGGGGGGCACCGGGACAGGGGTAGCCAAAAACATTCAGTACTTC.

DNA of the CDR3: TGCGCCAGCAGTCAATCGGGGACTAGCGGCGGGACGGACTCCTACGAGCAGTACTTC. This translates into CASSQSGTSGGTDSYEQYF. The chain couples TRBV23-1 to TRBJ2-7; TRBD2 aligns across 11 bases. TRBV23-1 is an ORF for which the function is uncertain. V lost 0 bases to trimming and J lost 0 bases; unmatched junction nucleotides: 10. CDR3 length: 19 amino acids.

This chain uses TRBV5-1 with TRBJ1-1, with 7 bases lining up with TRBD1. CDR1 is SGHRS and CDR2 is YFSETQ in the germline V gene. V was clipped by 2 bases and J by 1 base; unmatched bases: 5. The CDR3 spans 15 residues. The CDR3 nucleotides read TGCGCCAGCAGCTTCCGGACAGGCGAGAACACTGAAGCTTTCTTT. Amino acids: CASSFRTGENTEAFF.

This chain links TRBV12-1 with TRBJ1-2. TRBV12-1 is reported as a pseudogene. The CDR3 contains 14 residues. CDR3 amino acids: CASSFSNREDGYTF. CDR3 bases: TGTGCCAGCAGCTTTTCAAACCGGGAGGATGGCTACACCTTC.

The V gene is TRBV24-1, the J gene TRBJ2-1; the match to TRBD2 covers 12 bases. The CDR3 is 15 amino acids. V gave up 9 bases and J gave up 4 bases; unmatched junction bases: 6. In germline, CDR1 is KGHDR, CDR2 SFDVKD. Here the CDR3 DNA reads TGTGCCACCGGGGGACTAGCGGGTGATTACAATGAGCAGTTCTTC. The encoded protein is CATGGLAGDYNEQFF.

The CDR3 sequence is CASSLAGTGGREQFF. The CDR3 nucleotides read TGTGCCAGCAGCTTGGCCGGGACAGGGGGCCGTGAGCAGTTCTTC. The V gene is TRBV5-4, the J gene TRBJ2-1; 12 positions match TRBD1. The length of the CDR3 is 15 residues. J gave up 9 bases and V 0 bases, and 4 bases lay outside the gene matches. Germline V gene sequence: CDR1 SGHNT, CDR2 YYREEE (reference sequence).

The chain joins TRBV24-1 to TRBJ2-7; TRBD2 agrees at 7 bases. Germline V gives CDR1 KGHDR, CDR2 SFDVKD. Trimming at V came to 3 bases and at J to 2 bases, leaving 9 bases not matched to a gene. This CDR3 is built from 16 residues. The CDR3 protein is CATSDPTGAGTYEQYF. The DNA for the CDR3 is TGTGCCACCAGTGATCCCACAGGAGCGGGAACCTACGAGCAGTACTTC.

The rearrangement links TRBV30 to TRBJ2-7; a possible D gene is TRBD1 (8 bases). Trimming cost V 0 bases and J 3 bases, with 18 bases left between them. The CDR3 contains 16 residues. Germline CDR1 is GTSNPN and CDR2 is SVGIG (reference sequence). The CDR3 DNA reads TGTGCCTGGAGTGTACCCGGGACAGGACTAGACTACGAGCAGTACTTC. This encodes CAWSVPGTGLDYEQYF.

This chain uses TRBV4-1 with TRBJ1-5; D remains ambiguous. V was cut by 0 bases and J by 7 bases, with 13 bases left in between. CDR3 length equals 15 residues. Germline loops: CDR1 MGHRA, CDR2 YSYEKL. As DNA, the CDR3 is TGCGCCAGCAGCCAAGAGTTGGAGAGTCCCCAGCCCCAGCATTTT. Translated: CASSQELESPQPQHF.

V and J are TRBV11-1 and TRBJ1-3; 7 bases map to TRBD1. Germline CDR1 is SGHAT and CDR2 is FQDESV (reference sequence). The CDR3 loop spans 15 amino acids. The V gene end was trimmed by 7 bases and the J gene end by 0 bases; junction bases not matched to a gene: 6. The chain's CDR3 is CASKEQGNSGNTIYF. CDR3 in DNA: TGTGCCAGCAAGGAACAGGGGAACTCTGGAAACACCATATATTTT.

DNA of the CDR3: TGTGCCAGCAGACGGGACAGGCGGTCGTACGAGCAGTACTTC. As protein: CASRRDRRSYEQYF. This sequence joins TRBV7-2 and TRBJ2-7, with 8 bases lining up with TRBD1. The germline V gene has CDR1 SGHTA and CDR2 FQGNSA. The CDR3 loop spans 14 amino acids. V trimming: 6 bases; J trimming: 4 bases; junction bases outside the gene matches: 8.

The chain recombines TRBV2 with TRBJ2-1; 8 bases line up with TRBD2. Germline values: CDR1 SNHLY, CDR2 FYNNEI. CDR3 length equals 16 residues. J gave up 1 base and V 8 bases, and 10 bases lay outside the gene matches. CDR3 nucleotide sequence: TGTGCCAGCTTGTCGAGCGGGGGAATTTCCTACAATGAGCAGTTCTTC. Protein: CASLSSGGISYNEQFF.

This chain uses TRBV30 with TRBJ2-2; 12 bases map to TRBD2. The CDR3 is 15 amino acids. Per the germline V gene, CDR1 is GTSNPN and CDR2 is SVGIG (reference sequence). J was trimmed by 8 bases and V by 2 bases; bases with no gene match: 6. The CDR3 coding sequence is TGTGCCTGGAGTAACCGACTAGCGGGGGTTGGGGAGCTGTTTTTT. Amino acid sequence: CAWSNRLAGVGELFF.

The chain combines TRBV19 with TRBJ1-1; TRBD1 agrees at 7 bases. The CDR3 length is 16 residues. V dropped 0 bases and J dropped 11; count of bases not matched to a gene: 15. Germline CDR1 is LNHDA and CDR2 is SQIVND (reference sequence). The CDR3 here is CASSIELGRGSVAAFF. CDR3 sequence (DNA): TGTGCCAGTAGTATAGAATTGGGCAGGGGGTCGGTGGCGGCTTTCTTT.

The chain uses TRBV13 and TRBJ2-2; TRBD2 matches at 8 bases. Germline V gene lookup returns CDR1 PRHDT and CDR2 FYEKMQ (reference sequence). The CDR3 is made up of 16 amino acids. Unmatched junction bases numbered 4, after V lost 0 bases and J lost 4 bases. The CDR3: CASSLGKTSGTGELFF. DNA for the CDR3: TGTGCCAGCAGCTTAGGTAAAACTAGCGGCACCGGGGAGCTGTTTTTT.

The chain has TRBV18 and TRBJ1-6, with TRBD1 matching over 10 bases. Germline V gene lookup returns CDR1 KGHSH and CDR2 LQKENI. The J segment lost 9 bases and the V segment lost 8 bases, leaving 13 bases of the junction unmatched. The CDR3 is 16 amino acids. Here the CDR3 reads CASLLSGTGDSSPLHF. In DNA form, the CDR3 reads TGTGCCAGCCTTCTGTCCGGGACAGGGGATAGTTCACCCCTCCACTTT.

In DNA, the CDR3 is TGTGCCAGCAGCGTCAGCGGGGGAGGCACCGGGGAGCTGTTTTTT. Its translation is CASSVSGGGTGELFF. The chain is built from TRBV11-3 and TRBJ2-2, with TRBD2 matching over 8 bases. With V trimmed by 5 bases and J by 4 bases, 6 bases remained unmatched. This CDR3 has 15 amino acids. Germline lookup yields CDR1 SGHNT and CDR2 YENEEA.

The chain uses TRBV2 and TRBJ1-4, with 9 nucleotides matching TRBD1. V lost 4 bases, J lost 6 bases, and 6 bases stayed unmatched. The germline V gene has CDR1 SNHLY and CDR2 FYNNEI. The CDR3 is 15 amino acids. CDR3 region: CASSGTGASYEKLFF. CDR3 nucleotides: TGTGCCAGCAGTGGGACAGGGGCCTCCTATGAAAAACTGTTTTTT.

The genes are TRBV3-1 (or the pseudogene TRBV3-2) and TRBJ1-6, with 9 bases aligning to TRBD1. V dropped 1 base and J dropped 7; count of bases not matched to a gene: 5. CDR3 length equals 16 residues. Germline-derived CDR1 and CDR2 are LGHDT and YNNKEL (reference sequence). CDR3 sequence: CASSQARTGENSPLHF. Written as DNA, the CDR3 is TGTGCCAGCAGCCAAGCGCGGACAGGGGAAAATTCACCCCTCCACTTT.